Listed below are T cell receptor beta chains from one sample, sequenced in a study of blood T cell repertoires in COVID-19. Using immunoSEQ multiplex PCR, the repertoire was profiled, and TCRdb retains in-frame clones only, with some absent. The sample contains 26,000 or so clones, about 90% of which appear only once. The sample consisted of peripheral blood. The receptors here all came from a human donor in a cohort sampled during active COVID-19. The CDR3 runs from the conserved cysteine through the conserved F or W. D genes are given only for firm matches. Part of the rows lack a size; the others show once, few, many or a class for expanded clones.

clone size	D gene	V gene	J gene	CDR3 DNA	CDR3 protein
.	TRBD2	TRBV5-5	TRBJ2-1	TGTGCCAGCAGCTTTTCGTCCATTGCTAGCGGGGGGAGTAGGGATGAGCAGTTCTTC	CASSFSSIASGGSRDEQFF
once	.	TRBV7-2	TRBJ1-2	TGTGCCAGCACCCGGATATCCCTGGAGGGCTACACCTTC	CASTRISLEGYTF
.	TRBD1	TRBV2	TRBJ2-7	TGTGCCAGCAGCTACGACAGGGGGCGGGACGAGCAGTACTTC	CASSYDRGRDEQYF
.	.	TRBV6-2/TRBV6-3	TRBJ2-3	TGTGCCAGCAGTTCCGCCAGGGGAACATACACAGATACGCAGTATTTT	CASSSARGTYTDTQYF
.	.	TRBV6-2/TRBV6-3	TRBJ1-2	TGTGCCAGCAGTGACAGGGGCTACACCTTC	CASSDRGYTF
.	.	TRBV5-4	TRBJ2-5	TGTGCCAGCAGCTGGACAGCGTACCAAGAGACCCAGTACTTC	CASSWTAYQETQYF
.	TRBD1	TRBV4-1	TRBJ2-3	TGCGCCAGCAGCCAAGATCCCCCGGGACAGGTGACAATAACGCAGTATTTT	CASSQDPPGQVTITQYF
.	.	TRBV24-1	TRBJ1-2	TGTGCCACCAGTGATCAGACAACTAACTATGGCTACACCTTC	CATSDQTTNYGYTF
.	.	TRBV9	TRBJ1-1	TGTGCCAGCAGCCCGAGGATCCTGAACACTGAAGCTTTCTTT	CASSPRILNTEAFF
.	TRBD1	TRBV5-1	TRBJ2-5	TGCGCCAGCAGCCCGGACAGGAAAGAGACCCAGTACTTC	CASSPDRKETQYF
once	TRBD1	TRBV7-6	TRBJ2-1	TGTGCCAGCCGGGACAGGGGAACGGGGGAGCAGTTCTTC	CASRDRGTGEQFF
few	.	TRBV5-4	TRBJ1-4	TGTGCCAGCAGCTTGGTTTCAGGAAGGAATGAAAAACTGTTTTTT	CASSLVSGRNEKLFF
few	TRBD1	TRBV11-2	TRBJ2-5	TGTGCCAGCACCGACCCCGGGACAGGAGAGACCCAGTACTTC	CASTDPGTGETQYF
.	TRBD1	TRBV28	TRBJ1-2	TGTGCCAGCAGTGGACAGGGAAACTATGGCTACACCTTC	CASSGQGNYGYTF
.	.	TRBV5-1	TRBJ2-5	TGCGCCAGCAGCTTAGGAGGGGGCCGGGAGACCCAGTACTTC	CASSLGGGRETQYF
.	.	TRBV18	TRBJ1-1	TGTGCCAGCTCATCCGCAGGGATGAACACTGAAGCTTTCTTT	CASSSAGMNTEAFF
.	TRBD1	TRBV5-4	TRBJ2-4	TGTGCCAGCAGCCCTCGCGCAGGGGGCGACATTCAGTACTTC	CASSPRAGGDIQYF
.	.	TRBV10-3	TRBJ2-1	TGTGCCATCAGTGGAGGGCCAGACGGGACCTACAATGAGCAGTTCTTC	CAISGGPDGTYNEQFF
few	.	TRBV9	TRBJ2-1	TGTGCCAGCAGCGTAGGGGGCAGGGCTTCCTACAATGAGCAGTTCTTC	CASSVGGRASYNEQFF
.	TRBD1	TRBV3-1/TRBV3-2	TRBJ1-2	TGTGCCAGCAGCCGGGACAGGGAGGCAGAGGACGGCTACACCTTC	CASSRDREAEDGYTF
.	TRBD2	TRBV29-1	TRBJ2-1	TGCAGCGGAAGAGAGCGGGGGGGATACAATGAGCAGTTCTTC	CSGRERGGYNEQFF
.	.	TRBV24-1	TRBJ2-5	TGTGCCACCAGTGAGAACGGAGACTCCCAAGAGACCCAGTACTTC	CATSENGDSQETQYF
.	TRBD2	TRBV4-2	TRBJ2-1	TGTGCCAGCAGCCAAGAGCGGGGAGGGATGGTCTTC	CASSQERGGMVF
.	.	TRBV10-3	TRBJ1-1	TGTGCCATCAGTGGGGGGGGCTCGGTCACTGAAGCTTTCTTT	CAISGGGSVTEAFF
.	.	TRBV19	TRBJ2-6	TGTGCCAGTACCCGAGGAGGGTCTGGGGCCAACGTCCTGACTTTC	CASTRGGSGANVLTF
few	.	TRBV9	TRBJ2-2	TGTGCCAGCAGCGAACACAGGGACGCGAACACCGGGGAGCTGTTTTTT	CASSEHRDANTGELFF
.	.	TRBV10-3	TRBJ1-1	TGTGCCATCAGTTTCGGAAAAGACACCGTGGATGAGACTGAAGCTTTCTTT	CAISFGKDTVDETEAFF
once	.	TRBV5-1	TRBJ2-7	TGCGCCAGCAGCTTGGCCCTACAGGACAACTACGAGCAGTACTTC	CASSLALQDNYEQYF
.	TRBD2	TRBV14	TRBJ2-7	TGTGCCAGCAGCCAATTTTCTTTCGGGAGGACGTCATACGAGCAGTACTTC	CASSQFSFGRTSYEQYF
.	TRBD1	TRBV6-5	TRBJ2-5	TGTGCCAGCAGTAAACTGACAGGGTTTCAAGAGACCCAGTACTTC	CASSKLTGFQETQYF
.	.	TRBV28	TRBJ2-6	TGTGCCAGCAGCCCCCTCAGGGACTCTGGGGCCAACGTCCTGACTTTC	CASSPLRDSGANVLTF
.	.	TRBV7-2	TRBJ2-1	TGTGCCAGCAGCCCAATCGCGGTTTTCATAGATGAGCAGTTCTTC	CASSPIAVFIDEQFF
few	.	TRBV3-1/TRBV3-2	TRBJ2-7	TGTGCCAGCAGTCGACAATGGGCTTCCGACGAGCAGTACTTC	CASSRQWASDEQYF
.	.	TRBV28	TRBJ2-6	TGTGCCATCGCCGGAGGGGATTTTCTGGGGGCCAACGTCCTGACTTTC	CAIAGGDFLGANVLTF
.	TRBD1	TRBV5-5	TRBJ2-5	TGTGCCAGCAGCTCGCACAGGGGTTCGGGGCAAGAGACCCAGTACTTC	CASSSHRGSGQETQYF
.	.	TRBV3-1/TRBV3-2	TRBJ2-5	TGTGCCAGCAGCCAAGAGAGGGCGACCCAGTACTTC	CASSQERATQYF
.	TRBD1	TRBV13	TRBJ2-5	TGTGCCAGCAGCTCAACCATTGAGGGACAGCGAATACAAGAGACCCAGTACTTC	CASSSTIEGQRIQETQYF
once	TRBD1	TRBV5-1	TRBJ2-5	TGCGCCAGCAGCTTGTGGGGACAGTCGAAGACCCAGTACTTC	CASSLWGQSKTQYF